The clone carrying this T cell receptor beta chain has a count of ten or more. Its antigen is not known. This entry comes from a study of T cells in Graves' hyperthyroidism and ophthalmopathy. Study-wide results and caveats: Blood shared most expanded thyroid clonotypes above 0.001.

It was RNA transcripts that yielded the amplified TCR beta CDR3 regions. First-round RT-PCR with HTBI primers amplified the TCR CDR3 region. TCRdb reanalysed the multiplex PCR reads using MiXCR and keeps one entry per CDR3 protein. The table records about 570,000 distinct CDR3 sequences, 46% of them present only once. Clinical symptoms, serum thyroxine, TRAb, thyroid ultrasound and orbital computed tomography established diagnosis. The sequenced sample consisted of peripheral blood or thyroid tissue (not recorded which). The sequence was obtained from an adult woman with Graves' disease, either hyperthyroidism or ophthalmopathy (not recorded which).

The CDR3 here is CASSRTASNQPQHF. The CDR3 coding sequence is TGTGCCAGCAGTAGGACAGCTAGCAATCAGCCCCAGCATTTT. The rearrangement uses TRBV6-2 or TRBV6-3 and TRBJ1-5; a possible D gene is TRBD1 (6 bases). V lost 5 bases and J lost 0, with 8 bases in between. CDR3 length equals 14 residues. Germline CDR1 is MNHEY and CDR2 is SVGEGT.